This T cell receptor beta chain was found in a study of cytomegalovirus exposure and HLA in healthy donors. Primers included in the PCR were 60 Vbeta and 13 Jbeta primers. The method was immunoSEQ multiplex PCR; TCRdb's version includes in-frame clones alone and lacks a portion of them. The data contain around 110,000 clones, roughly four fifths of them singletons. V lost 2 bases and J lost 6, with 20 bases in between. The CDR3 spans 17 residues. Per the germline V gene, CDR1 is MNHNS and CDR2 is SASEGT. In regard to this clone: The target antigen is unknown.

Study-wide findings and caveats: A missense variant in DCLRE1C was later tied to TCR beta V- and J-gene trimming. Within an earlier analysis, most TCR beta V segments proved productive either about 90% or about 30% of the time. For most TCR sequences rarity was the rule, although some public TCRs occurred in many donors.

The chain employs TRBV6-1 and TRBJ2-1; possibly TRBD1 for D (8 bases). Source material: PBMCs. This sequence was found in a woman aged 18 to 35 in good health and CMV-seronegative. CDR3 loop: CASSELHHRGGRNEQFF. The CDR3 nucleotides are TGTGCCAGCAGTGAACTCCACCACAGGGGGGGTCGCAATGAGCAGTTCTTC.